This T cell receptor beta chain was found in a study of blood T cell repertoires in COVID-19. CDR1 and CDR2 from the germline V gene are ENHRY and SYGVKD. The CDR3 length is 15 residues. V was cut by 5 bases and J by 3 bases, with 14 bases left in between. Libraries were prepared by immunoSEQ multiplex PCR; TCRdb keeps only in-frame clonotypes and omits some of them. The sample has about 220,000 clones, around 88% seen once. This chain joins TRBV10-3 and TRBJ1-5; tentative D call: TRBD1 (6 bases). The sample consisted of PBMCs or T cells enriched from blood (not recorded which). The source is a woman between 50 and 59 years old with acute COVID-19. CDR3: CAISQTGNDNQPQHF. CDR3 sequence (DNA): TGTGCCATCAGTCAAACAGGGAATGACAATCAGCCCCAGCATTTT.